Detailed here is one T cell receptor (beta chain). Its antigen is as yet unknown. One junction end disagrees with the germline gene, perhaps due to a read error. Looked up from germline, CDR1 is SSHAT and CDR2 is FNYEAQ (reference sequence). CDR3 length: 14 residues. The source of the sample is a study of T cell repertoires and HLA-DP antigens. At the level of the study: Transduced HeLa cells presented HLA-DP to CD4+ T cells.

Primers targeted 54 TRBV and 13 TRBJ segments. Clones were read by immunoSEQ multiplex PCR, and TCRdb kept only the in-frame ones, dropping some. Found here are approximately 90,000 clones, around nine tenths of them singletons; the top ten hold about 1.7%. The V gene is TRBV7-7, the J gene TRBJ2-2, with 7 bases aligning to TRBD2. The clonotype originates from a man aged 50 to 59 in good health and CMV-seronegative. Sequences were obtained from CD4+ T cells from PBMCs. This chain's CDR3 is CASSTRTSSGELFF. In DNA, the CDR3 is TGTGCTAGCAGCACTCGGACTAGTTCCGGGGAGCTGTTTTTT. The full variable domain, rest sourced from reference TRBV7-7 and TRBJ2-2, is GAGVSQSPRYKVTKRGQDVTLRCDPISSHATLYWYQQALGQGPEFLTYFNYEAQPDKSGLPSDRFSAERPEGSISTLTIQRTEQRDSAMYRCASSTRTSSGELFFGEGSRLTVL.